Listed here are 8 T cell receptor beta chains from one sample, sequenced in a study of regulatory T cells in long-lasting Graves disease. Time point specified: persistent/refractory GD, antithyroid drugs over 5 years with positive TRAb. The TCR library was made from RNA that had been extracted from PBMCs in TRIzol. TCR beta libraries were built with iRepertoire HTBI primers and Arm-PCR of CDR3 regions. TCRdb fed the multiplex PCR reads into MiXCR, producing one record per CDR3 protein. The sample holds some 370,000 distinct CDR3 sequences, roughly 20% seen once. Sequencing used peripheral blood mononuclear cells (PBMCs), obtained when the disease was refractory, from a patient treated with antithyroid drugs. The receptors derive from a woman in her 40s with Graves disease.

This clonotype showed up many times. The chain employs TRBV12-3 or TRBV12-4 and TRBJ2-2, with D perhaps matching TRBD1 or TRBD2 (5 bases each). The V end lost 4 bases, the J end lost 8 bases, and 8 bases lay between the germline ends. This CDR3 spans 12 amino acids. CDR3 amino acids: CASSWDVGELFF. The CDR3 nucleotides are TGTGCCAGCAGTTGGGACGTGGGGGAGCTGTTTTTT.

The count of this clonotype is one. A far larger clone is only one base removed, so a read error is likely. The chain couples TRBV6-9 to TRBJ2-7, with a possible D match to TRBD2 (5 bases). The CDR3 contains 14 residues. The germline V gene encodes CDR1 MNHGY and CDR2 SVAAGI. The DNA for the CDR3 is TGTGTCAGCAGTTATTACGAGCGTGGAGGAGAGCAGTACTTC. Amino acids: CVSSYYERGGEQYF.

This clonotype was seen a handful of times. CDR3 bases: TGCAGTGCTAGAGGGGCCTACGAGCAGTACTTC. It translates to CSARGAYEQYF. The V call is TRBV20-1, the J call TRBJ2-7; D ambiguous. Germline CDR1 and CDR2: DFQATT and SNEGSKA (reference sequence). The CDR3 covers 11 residues. The V end was cut by 1 base, the J end by 2 bases, with 3 bases between.

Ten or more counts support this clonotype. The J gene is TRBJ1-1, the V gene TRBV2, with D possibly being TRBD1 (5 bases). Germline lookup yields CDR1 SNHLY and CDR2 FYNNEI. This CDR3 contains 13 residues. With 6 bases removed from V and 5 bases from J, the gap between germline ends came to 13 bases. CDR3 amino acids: CASSGARGTEAFF. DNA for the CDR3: TGTGCCAGCAGCGGGGCCCGAGGGACTGAAGCTTTCTTT.

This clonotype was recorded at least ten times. CDR3 sequence reads: CASSPYGQGTHEQYF. DNA for the CDR3: TGTGCCAGCAGTCCTTATGGACAGGGTACCCACGAGCAGTACTTC. The J gene is TRBJ2-7, the V gene TRBV28; 8 nucleotides match TRBD1. This CDR3 contains 15 residues. The V gene's germline CDR1 is MDHEN and CDR2 SYDVKM. Trimming removed 5 bases from V and 5 bases from J; junction bases left unmatched: 11.

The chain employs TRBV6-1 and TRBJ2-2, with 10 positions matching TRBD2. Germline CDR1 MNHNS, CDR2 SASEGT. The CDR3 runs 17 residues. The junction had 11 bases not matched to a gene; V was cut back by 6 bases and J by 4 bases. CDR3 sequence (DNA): TGTGCCAGCAGCTCATACGGGACTAGCGTAGGCACCGGGGAGCTGTTTTTT. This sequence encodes CASSSYGTSVGTGELFF.

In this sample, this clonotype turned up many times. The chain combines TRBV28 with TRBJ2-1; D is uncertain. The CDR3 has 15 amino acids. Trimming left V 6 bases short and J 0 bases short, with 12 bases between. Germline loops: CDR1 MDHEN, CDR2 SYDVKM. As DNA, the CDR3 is TGTGCCAGCAGCCCACGGCTTTACTCCTACAATGAGCAGTTCTTC. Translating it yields CASSPRLYSYNEQFF.

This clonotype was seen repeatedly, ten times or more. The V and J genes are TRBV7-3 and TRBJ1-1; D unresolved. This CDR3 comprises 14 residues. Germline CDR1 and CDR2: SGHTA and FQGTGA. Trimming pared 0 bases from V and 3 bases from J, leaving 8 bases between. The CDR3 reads CASSLTGRDTEAFF. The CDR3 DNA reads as TGTGCCAGCAGCTTAACCGGAAGGGACACTGAAGCTTTCTTT.